Presented here are 20 T cell receptor beta chains from one specimen sequenced in a study of early T cells in non-severe SARS-CoV-2 infection (dated by TCRdb to about 2021). Library construction relied on 5' RACE. The sequencer listed for this sample is NextSeq 500. The public sequencing data were trimmed at Q25 with fastp and processed into clonotypes with MiXCR by TCRdb, which kept only in-frame beta chains. Rows merge per CDR3 protein into single entries with the most common DNA and genes. The table for this sample lists over 60,000 distinct CDR3 sequences; around a tenth of them were counted only once. The ten largest clones add up to about 7.1% of the sample. This specimen consisted of whole blood, obtained at baseline. These receptors originate from an adult who was a healthcare worker with PCR-confirmed SARS-CoV-2 infection or an uninfected control (not recorded which).

V and J are TRBV6-2 or TRBV6-3 and TRBJ1-5, with D perhaps matching TRBD1 (6 bases). The germline V and J ends were trimmed by 4 bases and 0 bases, with 10 bases remaining between them. This CDR3 region has 15 residues. The V gene's germline CDR1 is MNHEY and CDR2 SVGEGT. Here the CDR3 DNA reads TGTGCCAGCAGTTCACAGGGCCGTAGCAATCAGCCCCAGCATTTT. Its translation is CASSSQGRSNQPQHF.

The rearrangement joins TRBV20-1 to TRBJ2-5, with 8 positions matching TRBD2. CDR1 and CDR2 (germline): DFQATT, SNEGSKA (reference sequence). Germline trimming cut 3 bases from V and 4 bases from J; bases unmatched to any gene: 10. This CDR3 contains 15 residues. The CDR3 region is CSASPGGGQAETQYF. The DNA for the CDR3 is TGCAGTGCTAGCCCCGGGGGGGGCCAGGCAGAGACCCAGTACTTC.

This clonotype showed up just a few times. V gene TRBV7-8 combines with J gene TRBJ2-7, with TRBD1 identical over 8 bases. With V trimmed by 1 base and J by 5 bases, 13 bases remained unmatched. The CDR3 has 17 residues. Germline values: CDR1 SGHVS, CDR2 FQNEAQ. CDR3 bases: TGTGCCAGCAGCTTAGACCTAGTTCTTGACAGGGGTCACGAGCAGTACTTC. Protein sequence: CASSLDLVLDRGHEQYF.

This clonotype was observed a single time. The chain combines TRBV5-1 with TRBJ2-5; no clear D. V lost 6 bases and J lost 0, with 6 bases in between. Germline values: CDR1 SGHRS, CDR2 YFSETQ. The CDR3 covers 12 residues. The CDR3: CASKRYQETQYF. CDR3 bases: TGCGCCAGCAAACGGTACCAAGAGACCCAGTACTTC.

The table lists this clonotype with many counts. The V call is TRBV5-6, the J call TRBJ2-1, with 11 bases that match TRBD1. Germline assignment: CDR1 SGHDT and CDR2 YYEEEE. V lost 5 bases and J lost 8; bases outside the gene matches: 6. The CDR3 spans 14 residues. CDR3 residues: CASSSDRGPHEQFF. The CDR3 DNA follows: TGTGCCAGCAGTTCGGACAGGGGGCCTCATGAGCAGTTCTTC.

This clonotype was counted ten times or more. V and J are TRBV3-1 and TRBJ1-1; 8 bases agree with TRBD1. The CDR3 is 14 residues long. The ends lost 5 bases at V and 7 bases at J; junction bases unmatched: 9. The germline V gene has CDR1 LGHDT and CDR2 YNNKEL (reference sequence). CDR3 nucleotide sequence: TGTGCCAGCAGCTTCCGGGACAGGTTTAATGAAGCTTTCTTT. It specifies CASSFRDRFNEAFF.

A few counts support this clonotype. The rearrangement links TRBV3-1 to TRBJ2-5; D unclear. This CDR3 spans 12 amino acids. Looked up from germline, CDR1 is LGHDT and CDR2 is YNNKEL (reference sequence). Trimming removed 2 bases from V and 2 bases from J, with 3 bases in between. In nucleotides, the CDR3 is TGTGCCAGCAGCCAAACTCAAGAGACCCAGTACTTC. The encoded protein is CASSQTQETQYF.

This clonotype appeared many times. This chain joins TRBV5-6 and TRBJ1-1; 7 bases fit TRBD1. V lost 4 bases, J lost 4 bases, and 7 bases stayed unmatched. Germline V lookup: CDR1 SGHDT, CDR2 YYEEEE. The CDR3 extends over 14 amino acids. CDR3 DNA sequence: TGTGCCAGCAGCGAACAGGGGCCCGGCACTGAAGCTTTCTTT. Translating it yields CASSEQGPGTEAFF.

Many counts were recorded for this clonotype. The rearrangement uses TRBV29-1 and TRBJ1-3; D is uncertain. This CDR3 is 12 amino acids long. CDR1 is SQVTM and CDR2 is ANQGSEA in the germline V gene. CDR3 amino acids: CSCSDSGNTIYF. CDR3 coding DNA: TGCAGTTGCAGCGACTCTGGAAACACCATATATTTT.

This clonotype was seen ten or more times. The chain recombines TRBV4-3 with TRBJ2-3; D assignment may be TRBD1 or TRBD2 (5 bases each). CDR3 size: 16 residues. Deletions cut 4 bases from V and 2 bases from J, with 16 bases between. The germline gives CDR1 LGHNA, CDR2 YSLEER. CDR3 in DNA: TGCGCCAGCAGCCCCACACTCGGGGCGGCCACAGATACGCAGTATTTT. It is translated as CASSPTLGAATDTQYF.

The chain carries TRBV7-8 and TRBJ1-1; 8 bases align to TRBD1. The junction had 7 bases not matched to a gene; V was cut back by 6 bases and J by 1 base. This CDR3 spans 15 amino acids. Looked up from germline, CDR1 is SGHVS and CDR2 is FQNEAQ. This CDR3 is CASRERTGQNTEAFF. CDR3 in DNA: TGTGCCAGCAGAGAGCGGACAGGGCAGAACACTGAAGCTTTCTTT.

There are a few counts of this clonotype. This chain connects TRBV6-2 or TRBV6-3 to TRBJ2-5; D remains ambiguous. V gave up 6 bases and J gave up 0 bases, with 8 bases separating them. Germline CDR1 reads MNHEY; CDR2 reads SVGEGT. This CDR3 comprises 13 residues. The CDR3 coding sequence is TGTGCCAGCAGCCGCGACAACCAAGAGACCCAGTACTTC. Its protein product is CASSRDNQETQYF.

The chain employs TRBV5-1 and TRBJ2-6; 9 bases align to TRBD1. The CDR3 runs 18 residues. Germline CDR1 is SGHRS and CDR2 is YFSETQ. V shed 4 bases, J shed 4 bases, and the junction held 12 bases outside the gene matches. Here the CDR3 reads CASSPDPGTGSGANVLTF. The DNA for the CDR3 is TGCGCCAGCAGCCCCGATCCCGGGACAGGGTCCGGGGCCAACGTCCTGACTTTC.

There are many counts of this clonotype. The V gene is TRBV4-1, the J gene TRBJ1-2, with D tentatively TRBD1 (6 bases). V lost 6 bases and J lost 3, with 11 bases in between. There are 13 residues in the CDR3. Germline-derived CDR1 and CDR2 are MGHRA and YSYEKL. The CDR3 here is CASRDSFDYGYTF. In DNA, the CDR3 is TGCGCCAGCAGGGACAGCTTCGACTATGGCTACACCTTC.

This clonotype was observed at least ten times. V and J are TRBV4-3 and TRBJ1-2; 8 bases line up with TRBD1. This CDR3 has 18 amino acids. Germline V gene data show CDR1 as LGHNA and CDR2 as YSLEER. J lost 4 bases, V lost 0 bases, and 13 bases had no gene match. The CDR3 loop reads CASSQDSPGQGRGYGYTF. In DNA, the CDR3 is TGCGCCAGCAGCCAAGATAGCCCCGGACAGGGAAGGGGCTATGGCTACACCTTC.

V is TRBV20-1 and J is TRBJ2-7, with D perhaps TRBD1 (5 bases). V was trimmed by 2 bases and J by 5 bases, leaving 25 bases between them. CDR3 length equals 17 residues. Germline V gene data show CDR1 as DFQATT and CDR2 as SNEGSKA (reference sequence). The CDR3 DNA follows: TGCAGTGCTAGATCGTTTGACAGTCAAAGACCCTGGGACGAGCAGTACTTC. Amino acids: CSARSFDSQRPWDEQYF.

This clonotype showed up many times. The V gene is TRBV7-9, the J gene TRBJ1-1; no reliable D call. Trimming removed 1 base from V and 3 bases from J, with 9 bases in between. Germline V gene lookup returns CDR1 SEHNR and CDR2 FQNEAQ (reference sequence). The CDR3 consists of 14 residues. The CDR3 loop reads CASSLVGRHTEAFF. The CDR3 region has the DNA TGTGCCAGCAGCTTAGTCGGGCGGCACACTGAAGCTTTCTTT.

This chain links TRBV12-3 or TRBV12-4 with TRBJ2-5; TRBD2 is a possible D gene (7 bases). V was clipped by 3 bases and J by 3 bases, with 17 bases between them. The CDR3 length is 16 residues. The CDR3: CASSFGSPGGEETQYF. CDR3 nucleotide sequence: TGTGCCAGCAGTTTTGGCTCGCCGGGGGGCGAAGAGACCCAGTACTTC.

This clonotype was seen only a few times. CDR3 residues: CASSSGTGDHEQFF. For the CDR3, the DNA is TGTGCCAGCAGCTCCGGGACAGGGGACCATGAGCAGTTCTTC. The V gene is TRBV28, the J gene TRBJ2-1, with 10 nucleotides matching TRBD1. Trimming cost V 6 bases and J 8 bases; bases outside gene matches: 7. The CDR3 is 14 amino acids. CDR1 MDHEN and CDR2 SYDVKM come from the germline V gene. Full variable domain (missing parts from reference TRBV28 and TRBJ2-1): DVKVTQSSRYLVKRTGEKVFLECVQDMDHENMFWYRQDPGLGLRLIYFSYDVKMKEKGDIPEGYSVSREKKERFSLILESASTNQTSMYLCASSSGTGDHEQFFGPGTRLTVL.

The chain links TRBV16 to TRBJ2-5; D is unresolved. The CDR3 is made up of 15 amino acids. Deletions cut 0 bases from V and 4 bases from J, with 12 bases between. Germline values: CDR1 KGHSY, CDR2 FQNENV. CDR3 bases: TGTGCCAGCAGCCAATCGGCAGGTTTCGGAGAGACCCAGTACTTC. This translates into CASSQSAGFGETQYF. The variable domain in full, with the rest retrieved from reference TRBV16 and TRBJ2-5, is GEEVAQTPKHLVRGEGQKAKLYCAPIKGHSYVFWYQQVLKNEFKFLISFQNENVFDETGMPKERFSAKCLPNSPCSLEIQATKLEDSAVYFCASSQSAGFGETQYFGPGTRLLVL.